This T cell receptor beta chain emerged from a study of OX40 agonist ivuxolimab in advanced cancers. Concerning the study at large: Ivuxolimab was a fully human IgG2 agonistic monoclonal antibody targeting the costimulatory receptor OX40 (CD134). Intravenous ivuxolimab was administered to patients every 2 weeks at six dose levels: 0.01, 0.1, 0.3, 1.5, 3 and 10 mg/kg. Partial responses occurred in three dose-escalation patients: two with cutaneous melanoma and one with hepatocellular carcinoma. Of the approximately 50 dose-escalation patients, hepatocellular carcinoma was present in 19, melanoma in some 15, renal cell carcinoma in 9 and head and neck cancer in 9. The point of sequencing TCRbeta in the periphery was to test whether ivuxolimab changed TCR sequence diversity and drove clonal T-cell expansion. Prior anti-PD-1, anti-PD-L1 or anti-CTLA-4 therapy was permitted, and checkpoint inhibitors had been received by roughly 42% of dose-escalation patients. The dose-escalation cohort was about 87% male with a mean age of approximately 59 years, ranging from 23 to 79. The paper covers the monotherapy dose-escalation part of the phase I ivuxolimab trial, which included N of about 56 patients. The full study reports these points: After ivuxolimab, CD8+ T cells had more expanded clones than CD4+ T cells on average. In partial responders in the 0.1-3.0 mg/kg groups, normalized peripheral clonal expansion was found to be among the lowest, especially among CD8+ T cells. Low levels of normalized T-cell clonal expansion were also seen in some patients who did not respond. Which antigens the clonally expanded peripheral T cells were specific for was not determined. Clonal expansion of both CD4+ and CD8+ blood T cells was observed from baseline to week 6 at doses 0.1 to 3.0 mg/kg.

Genomic DNA was isolated from the sorted cells so that the TCRbeta CDR3 region could be sequenced. The immunoSEQ Assay was used for sequencing of TCRbeta CDR3 regions. As stored in TCRdb, this immuneACCESS dataset retains in-frame rearrangements with V and J assigned. A fraction of the clones does not appear; measured against another copy, unresolved V genes explain less than half of the discrepancy, and the remainder lacks a known reason. This sample lists some 69,000 clones; 88% were detected once. The top ten clones comprise 2.5% to 3% of the sample. With respect to this clone: Its target antigen remains unknown. No base quality values were provided; no much bigger clone lies one nucleotide off.

V is trimmed back by 4 bases and J by 12 bases, and the junction contains 11 bases that no gene match accounts for. Via the germline V gene (reference sequence), CDR1 is SGHNT and CDR2 YYREEE. From cysteine to phenylalanine, the CDR3 is 13 amino acids long. Solely the CDR3 DNA is kept, with 39 bases framed from the first base. The trial excluded patients who had a history of autoimmune disease or were on systemic immunosuppression. Peripheral blood for TCR sequencing was collected from all dose cohorts at baseline, on cycle 4 day 1, and on cycle 7 day 1. Samples came from an open-label, multicenter, first-in-human phase I dose-escalation trial of ivuxolimab. The trial enrolled adults with locally advanced or metastatic head and neck squamous cell, hepatocellular, melanoma or renal cell carcinoma. CD4+ and CD8+ T cells were sorted separately from peripheral blood before TCR sequencing.

In this chain, TRBV5-4 is recombined with TRBJ2-7; TRBD2 matches 9 bases in the middle. Sequenced here: CD4+ or CD8+ T cells sorted from blood, sampled in a trial of the OX40 agonist ivuxolimab. The TCR originated in an adult with an advanced solid tumor such as melanoma, head and neck, liver or kidney cancer. The sequence in DNA is TGTGCCAGCAGCGTTCGCGGGGGGGCCTCGAGGTACTTC. This gives the protein CASSVRGGASRYF.